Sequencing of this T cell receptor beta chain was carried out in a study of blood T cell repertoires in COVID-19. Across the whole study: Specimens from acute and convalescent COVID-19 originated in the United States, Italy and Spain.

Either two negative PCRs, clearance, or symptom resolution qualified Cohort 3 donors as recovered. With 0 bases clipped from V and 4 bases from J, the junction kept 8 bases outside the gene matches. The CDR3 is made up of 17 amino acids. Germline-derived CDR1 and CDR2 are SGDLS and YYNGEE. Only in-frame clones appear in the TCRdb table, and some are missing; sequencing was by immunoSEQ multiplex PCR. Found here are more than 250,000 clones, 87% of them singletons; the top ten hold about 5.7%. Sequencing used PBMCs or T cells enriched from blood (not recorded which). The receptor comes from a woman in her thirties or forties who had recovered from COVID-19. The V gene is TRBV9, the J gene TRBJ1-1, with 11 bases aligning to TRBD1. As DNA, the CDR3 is TGTGCCAGCAGCGTAGTTGAGGACAGGGGGCGGGGCACTGAAGCTTTCTTT. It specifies CASSVVEDRGRGTEAFF.